Here is one T cell receptor (beta chain) with its context. The sample is drawn from a study of shared clonotypes between healthy human individuals. Trimming removed 3 bases from V and 7 bases from J; junction bases left unmatched: 6. The CDR3 loop spans 15 amino acids. From germline, CDR1 is LNHDA and CDR2 SQIVND (reference sequence). Here immunoSEQ multiplex PCR was the method, and the copy in TCRdb shows in-frame clones only, minus some. The sample yields roughly 1 million clones, roughly 70% seen once. The sequenced material came from memory CD4+ T cells sorted from blood. Sample subset: CD45RA-negative fraction. The sequence derives from a man aged 18 to 29 in good health. This chain joins TRBV19 and TRBJ2-1; 10 bases line up with TRBD2. CDR3 DNA sequence: TGTGCCAGTAGTATGATATCTAGCGGGAGAAATGAGCAGTTCTTC. Residues: CASSMISSGRNEQFF.